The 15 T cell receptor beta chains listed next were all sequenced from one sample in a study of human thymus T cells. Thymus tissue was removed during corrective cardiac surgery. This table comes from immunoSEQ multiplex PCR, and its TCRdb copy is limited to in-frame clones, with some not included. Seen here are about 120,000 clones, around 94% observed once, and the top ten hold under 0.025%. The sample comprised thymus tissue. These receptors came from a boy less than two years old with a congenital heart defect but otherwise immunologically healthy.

The CDR3 protein is CASSQGSYQETQYF. The CDR3 bases are TGCGCCAGCAGCCAAGGCTCTTACCAAGAGACCCAGTACTTC. The J gene is TRBJ2-5, the V gene TRBV4-1; D is ambiguous. CDR1 MGHRA and CDR2 YSYEKL come from the germline V gene. Trimming took off 1 base at V and 0 bases at J, with 6 bases between the two ends. This CDR3 has 14 amino acids.

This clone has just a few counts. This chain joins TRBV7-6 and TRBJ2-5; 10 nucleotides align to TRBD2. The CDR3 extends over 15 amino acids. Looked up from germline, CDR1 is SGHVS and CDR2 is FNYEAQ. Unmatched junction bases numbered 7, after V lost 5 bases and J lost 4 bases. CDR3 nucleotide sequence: TGTGCCAGCAGCCAAGTAGCGGGGGGCGGAGAGACCCAGTACTTC. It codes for CASSQVAGGGETQYF.

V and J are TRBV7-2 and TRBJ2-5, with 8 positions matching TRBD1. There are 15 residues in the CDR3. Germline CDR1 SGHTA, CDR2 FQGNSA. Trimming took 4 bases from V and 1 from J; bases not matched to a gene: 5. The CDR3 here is CASSSWTGPQETQYF. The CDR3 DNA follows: TGTGCCAGCAGCTCCTGGACAGGGCCCCAAGAGACCCAGTACTTC.

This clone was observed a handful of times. As DNA, the CDR3 is TGTGCCAGCAGAAGGGTCTCCTCTGGAAACACCATATATTTT. It encodes CASRRVSSGNTIYF. The V and J genes are TRBV28 and TRBJ1-3; D gene unclear. Germline V gene data show CDR1 as MDHEN and CDR2 as SYDVKM. V was trimmed by 6 bases and J by 0 bases, leaving 9 bases between them. The CDR3 spans 14 residues.

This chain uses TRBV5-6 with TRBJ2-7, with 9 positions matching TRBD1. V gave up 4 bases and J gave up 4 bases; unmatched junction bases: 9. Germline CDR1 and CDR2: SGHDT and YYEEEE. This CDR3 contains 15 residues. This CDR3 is CASSGGTGPKYEQYF. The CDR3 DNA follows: TGTGCCAGCAGCGGGGGGACAGGGCCCAAATACGAGCAGTACTTC.

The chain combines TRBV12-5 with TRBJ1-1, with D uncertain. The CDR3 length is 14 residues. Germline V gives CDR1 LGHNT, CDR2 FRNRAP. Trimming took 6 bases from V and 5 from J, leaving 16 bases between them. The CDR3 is CASGLMGGRTEAFF. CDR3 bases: TGTGCTAGTGGCCTAATGGGAGGGAGGACTGAAGCTTTCTTT.

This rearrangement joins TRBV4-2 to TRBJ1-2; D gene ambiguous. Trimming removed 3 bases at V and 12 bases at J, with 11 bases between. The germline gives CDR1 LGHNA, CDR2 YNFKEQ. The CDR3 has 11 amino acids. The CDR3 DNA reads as TGTGCCAGCAGCCACGACTCCGTCGACACCTTC. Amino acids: CASSHDSVDTF.

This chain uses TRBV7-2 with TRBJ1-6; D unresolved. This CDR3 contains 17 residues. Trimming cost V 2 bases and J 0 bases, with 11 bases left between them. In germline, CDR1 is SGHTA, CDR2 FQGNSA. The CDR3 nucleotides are TGTGCCAGCAGCTTAAACGGATCAAGCTCCTATAATTCACCCCTCCACTTT. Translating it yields CASSLNGSSSYNSPLHF.

This CDR3 reads CASSQAPGLAEDTQYF. Written as DNA, the CDR3 is TGTGCCAGCAGCCAGGCCCCGGGACTAGCGGAAGATACGCAGTATTTT. This rearrangement joins TRBV4-2 to TRBJ2-3; 11 bases are a match to TRBD2. In germline, CDR1 is LGHNA, CDR2 YNFKEQ. The CDR3 has 16 residues. V was clipped by 3 bases and J by 5 bases; unmatched bases: 7.

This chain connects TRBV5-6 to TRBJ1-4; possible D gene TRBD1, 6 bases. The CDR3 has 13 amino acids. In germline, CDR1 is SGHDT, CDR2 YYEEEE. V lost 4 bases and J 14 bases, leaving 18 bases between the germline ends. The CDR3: CASSVYRDNWLFF. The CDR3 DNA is TGTGCCAGCAGCGTATACCGGGACAATTGGCTGTTTTTT.

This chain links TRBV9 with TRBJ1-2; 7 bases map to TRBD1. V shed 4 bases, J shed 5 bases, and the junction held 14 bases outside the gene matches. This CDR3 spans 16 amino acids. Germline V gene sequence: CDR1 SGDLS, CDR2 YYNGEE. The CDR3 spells CASSQRQGPPPYGYTF. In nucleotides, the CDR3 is TGTGCCAGCAGCCAGAGACAGGGCCCTCCACCTTATGGCTACACCTTC.

The CDR3 loop is CSARLETEAFF. DNA of the CDR3: TGCAGTGCTAGACTTGAGACTGAAGCTTTCTTT. The chain joins TRBV20-1 to TRBJ1-1; D not resolved. There are 11 residues in the CDR3. Between the trimmed V and J ends, which lost 2 bases and 5 bases, there was a span of 6 bases. From germline, CDR1 is DFQATT and CDR2 SNEGSKA (reference sequence).

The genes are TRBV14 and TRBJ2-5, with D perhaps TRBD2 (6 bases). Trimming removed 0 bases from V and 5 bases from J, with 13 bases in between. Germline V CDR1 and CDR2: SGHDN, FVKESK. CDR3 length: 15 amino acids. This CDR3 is CASSQEPLGGETQYF. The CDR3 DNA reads TGTGCCAGCAGCCAAGAACCACTAGGAGGGGAGACCCAGTACTTC.

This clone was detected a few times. The CDR3 here is CASSPRTSGEISYEQYF. DNA for the CDR3: TGTGCCAGCTCACCAAGGACTAGCGGGGAAATCTCCTACGAGCAGTACTTC. The rearrangement joins TRBV18 to TRBJ2-7; TRBD2 matches at 12 bases. The CDR3 has 17 amino acids. After removal of 2 bases from V and 0 bases from J, the junction contained 5 bases not matched to a gene. Looked up from germline, CDR1 is KGHSH and CDR2 is LQKENI.

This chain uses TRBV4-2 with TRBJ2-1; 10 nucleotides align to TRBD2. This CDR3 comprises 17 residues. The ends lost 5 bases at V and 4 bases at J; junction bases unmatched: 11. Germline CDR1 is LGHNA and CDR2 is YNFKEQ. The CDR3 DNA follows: TGTGCCAGCAGCTCTAGGGGAGCTAGCGGGGGATACAATGAGCAGTTCTTC. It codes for CASSSRGASGGYNEQFF.